The rows below give T cell receptor beta chains drawn from one sample of a study of a mutant IDH1 vaccine in newly diagnosed glioma. Method: immunoSEQ multiplex PCR; TCRdb's copy keeps in-frame clones and lacks some. This table has roughly 28,000 clones, 80% appearing once. Their antigen targets remain unknown. The sample was PBMCs, taken from a glioma patient whose treatment included an IDH1 peptide vaccine. The source of these receptors is a woman between 18 and 29 years old with glioma. Each CDR3 is given with its conserved first and last residue. D genes are given only for firm matches. Rows may omit the clone size; those that give it use once, few, many or a size class.

>-|-|TRBV29-1|TRBJ2-7
TGCAGCGTTGAGGGCGGGGTACCTTACGAGCAGTACTTC
CSVEGGVPYEQYF
>-|-|TRBV15|TRBJ2-7
TGTGCCACCAGCAGAGATGCGGGGGCCGGCTACGAGCAGTACTTC
CATSRDAGAGYEQYF
>-|-|TRBV7-2|TRBJ1-3
TGTGCCAGCAGCTTATTATCTGGGGTTGGAAACACCATATATTTT
CASSLLSGVGNTIYF
>-|-|TRBV19|TRBJ1-5
TGTGCCAGTAGTAGGACAGTTAGCAATCAGCCCCAGCATTTT
CASSRTVSNQPQHF
>-|TRBD1|TRBV30|TRBJ1-5
TGTGCCTGGAGTGTTAAGGGACAGATCAATCAGCCCCAGCATTTT
CAWSVKGQINQPQHF
>-|-|TRBV7-8|TRBJ2-5
TGTGCCAGCAGCCTGGGGCACCAAGAGACCCAGTACTTC
CASSLGHQETQYF
>once|TRBD1|TRBV19|TRBJ2-7
TGTGCCAGTAGTACCGGGACAGGGATAGGTGAGCAGTACTTC
CASSTGTGIGEQYF
>few|TRBD2|TRBV10-3|TRBJ2-2
TGTGCCATCAGTGGGACTAGCGGTAACACCGGGGAGCTGTTTTTT
CAISGTSGNTGELFF
>-|TRBD1|TRBV6-4|TRBJ2-3
TGTGCCAGCAGTCCCTCGGGGACAGGGGGCGCAGATACGCAGTATTTT
CASSPSGTGGADTQYF
>-|-|TRBV19|TRBJ1-2
TGTGCCAGTAGTATAGCCACTGACACATATGGCTACACCTTC
CASSIATDTYGYTF
>-|-|TRBV5-1|TRBJ2-3
TGCGCCAGCAGCTTGTCCGGGTTGGGCACAGATACGCAGTATTTT
CASSLSGLGTDTQYF
>-|-|TRBV29-1|TRBJ2-3
TGCAGCGTTGACGAAGATACGCAGTATTTT
CSVDEDTQYF
>-|TRBD1|TRBV19|TRBJ1-5
TGTGCCAGTAGTATCCAGACAGGGTTTCAGCCCCAGCATTTT
CASSIQTGFQPQHF
>-|TRBD2|TRBV6-5|TRBJ2-1
TGTGCCAGCAGCCCGGGACTAGCGGCTTACAATGAGCAGTTCTTC
CASSPGLAAYNEQFF
>-|-|TRBV6-1|TRBJ2-1
TGTGCCAGCAGTGAAGCGAACAGGGCAGGCAATGAGCAGTTCTTC
CASSEANRAGNEQFF
>-|TRBD2|TRBV5-4|TRBJ2-2
TGTGCCAGCAGCTTGGGGAGGGGACTAGCGATAACGGGGGAGCTGTTTTTT
CASSLGRGLAITGELFF
>once|-|TRBV19|TRBJ2-5
TGTGCCAGTAGTAACCCTTATGGAACCCAGTACTTC
CASSNPYGTQYF
>few|TRBD2|TRBV9|TRBJ2-5
TGTGCCAGCTCTTCGCGGGGGGGTAGCCAAGAGACCCAGTACTTC
CASSSRGGSQETQYF
>-|-|TRBV4-2|TRBJ1-5
TGTGCCAGCAGCCAAGAGGGGGGAAATAGCAATCAGCCCCAGCATTTT
CASSQEGGNSNQPQHF
>-|-|TRBV5-1|TRBJ1-3
TGCGCCAGCAGCCTCTGGAACTCTGGAAACACCATATATTTT
CASSLWNSGNTIYF
>-|TRBD2|TRBV7-9|TRBJ2-1
TGTGCCAGCAGCTACCGCCTAGCGGGAGGCCCGGGGGAGCAGTTCTTC
CASSYRLAGGPGEQFF
>-|-|TRBV6-5|TRBJ2-5
TGTGCCAGCAGTCGCGCGCAGCAGGGGGGGGAGACCCAGTACTTC
CASSRAQQGGETQYF
>-|-|TRBV13|TRBJ2-5
TGTGCCAGCAGTCTAGCCCTAGCGAGCGAAGAGACCCAGTACTTC
CASSLALASEETQYF
>once|-|TRBV18|TRBJ1-2
TGTGCCAGCTCACCCGGGGCAGACTATGGCTACACCTTC
CASSPGADYGYTF
>-|TRBD2|TRBV15|TRBJ2-2
TGTGCCACCAGCCGAAGACGGGGGGGCTTGAATGGCGGGGAGCTGTTTTTT
CATSRRRGGLNGGELFF
>-|TRBD1|TRBV7-9|TRBJ1-3
TGTGCCAGCAGACCGACAGGGGAAGGAAACACCATATATTTT
CASRPTGEGNTIYF
>-|-|TRBV4-1|TRBJ2-5
TGCGCCAGCAGCCAAGGGATCCTCAGGGGGGGTGAAGAGACCCAGTACTTC
CASSQGILRGGEETQYF
>-|-|TRBV11-2|TRBJ2-6
TGTGCCAGCAGTTTTTCGTACTCTGGGGCCAACGTCCTGACTTTC
CASSFSYSGANVLTF
>-|TRBD1|TRBV29-1|TRBJ2-3
TGCAGCGTTGGGGACAGGGGTAGCACAGATACGCAGTATTTT
CSVGDRGSTDTQYF
>-|-|TRBV6-5|TRBJ1-1
TGTGCCAGCAGTCCTCATCCTCTGAACACTGAAGCTTTCTTT
CASSPHPLNTEAFF
>-|-|TRBV30|TRBJ1-2
TGTGCCTGGAGTGTGGGATATGGCTACACCTTC
CAWSVGYGYTF
>-|TRBD1|TRBV18|TRBJ1-3
TGTGCCAGCTCACCACTCGGGACAGTAGTCTCTGGAAACACCATATATTTT
CASSPLGTVVSGNTIYF
>-|-|TRBV27|TRBJ2-5
TGTGCCAGCAGTGCGAAAGGGGAGACCCAGTACTTC
CASSAKGETQYF
>-|-|TRBV14|TRBJ2-7
TGTGCCAGCAGCCCTCAGGTTTCCTACGAGCAGTACTTC
CASSPQVSYEQYF
>-|-|TRBV7-2|TRBJ1-4
TGTGCCAGTGCGGCACTCGTCGCGACTAATGAAAAACTGTTTTTT
CASAALVATNEKLFF
>few|-|TRBV6-4|TRBJ2-3
TGTGCCAGCAGTGCCACCAGCACAGATACGCAGTATTTT
CASSATSTDTQYF
>-|TRBD2|TRBV6-1|TRBJ2-3
TGTGCCAGCAGTGAAATAGCGGGGGCCACAGATACGCAGTATTTT
CASSEIAGATDTQYF
>once|-|TRBV4-1|TRBJ1-1
TGCGCCAGCAGCCAGGGGGTCGGCACTGAAGCTTTCTTT
CASSQGVGTEAFF
>-|-|TRBV6-5|TRBJ1-1
TGTGCCAGCAGTTACGGGACATGGGCTTTCTTT
CASSYGTWAFF
>few|-|TRBV19|TRBJ1-5
TGTGCCAGTACCTTCGGGGGTTTCAATCAGCCCCAGCATTTT
CASTFGGFNQPQHF
>-|-|TRBV6-5|TRBJ1-1
TGTGCCAGCAGTTCGACACTCAGGGTAGCTTTCTTT
CASSSTLRVAFF
>-|-|TRBV13|TRBJ2-1
TGTGCCAGCAGCTTGCGGGATAGCGGACGCAATGAGCAGTTCTTC
CASSLRDSGRNEQFF
>-|-|TRBV4-2|TRBJ1-5
TGTGCCAGCAGCCAAGTCGGGGGGATGGGGTCGGGGCGCAATCAGCCCCAGCATTTT
CASSQVGGMGSGRNQPQHF
>few|TRBD2|TRBV11-2|TRBJ2-5
TGTGCCAGCAGCCTAGGCGCTTCTTCTAGCGGCTACTCTGAGACCCAGTACTTC
CASSLGASSSGYSETQYF
>-|-|TRBV7-9|TRBJ1-1
TGTGCCAGCGGCCGAGACACCCTCACTGAAGCTTTCTTT
CASGRDTLTEAFF
>-|-|TRBV5-4|TRBJ2-1
TGTGCCAGCAGCTTTTGGGCTAGCTCCTACAATGAGCAGTTCTTC
CASSFWASSYNEQFF
>-|-|TRBV7-9|TRBJ2-7
TGTGCCAGCAGCGTGGGTGGCTACGAGCAGTACTTC
CASSVGGYEQYF
>-|-|TRBV19|TRBJ1-2
TGTGCCAGTAGTACCTACCCCTATGGCTACACCTTC
CASSTYPYGYTF
>-|-|TRBV6-6|TRBJ2-5
TGTGCCAGCAGTATTACAGAAGAGACCCAGTACTTC
CASSITEETQYF
>-|TRBD1|TRBV19|TRBJ1-1
TGTGCCAGTAGCTGGGGGACAGTCTATAATAAGGGTACTGAAGCTTTCTTT
CASSWGTVYNKGTEAFF
>-|-|TRBV7-8|TRBJ2-7
TGTGCCAGCAGCTTAGGACGCCCCTACGAGCAGTACTTC
CASSLGRPYEQYF
>-|TRBD1|TRBV5-4|TRBJ1-4
TGTGCCAGCAGTTTCGACCCACGGGACAGAAATGAAAAACTGTTTTTT
CASSFDPRDRNEKLFF
>-|-|TRBV19|TRBJ2-6
TGTGCCAGTAGCGGGAGCTCTGGGGCCAACGTCCTGACTTTC
CASSGSSGANVLTF